This T cell receptor (beta chain) was obtained from a study of long-term antiretroviral therapy in people with HIV. Study details: First collections came about a decade before the 2015 immediate-ART recommendation. Study conclusions and caveats: The clones with expansion before ART were dominant in the repertoire at all time points. Samples were collected from about 2003 to 2017 under possibly less effective ART regimens.

Survey level was the resolution at which the v3.0 immunoSEQ assay ran. Profiled with immunoSEQ multiplex PCR; TCRdb holds only in-frame clones, not every one. The sample yields about 16,000 clones, 85% to 90% seen once. Details on this clone: The antigen is not known.

CDR3 length: 17 residues. The ends lost 2 bases at V and 2 bases at J; junction bases unmatched: 10. CDR1 is MDHEN and CDR2 is SYDVKM in the germline V gene. The clonotype was recovered from a man aged 50 to 59 with HIV. Here the sequenced sample was unsorted PBMCs, taken 6.9 years after starting antiretroviral therapy. The J gene is TRBJ2-5, the V gene TRBV28; 8 bases match TRBD1. As DNA, the CDR3 is TGTGCCAGCAGTTTACGTGAGTTAACAGGGGGACAAGAGACCCAGTACTTC. This translates into CASSLRELTGGQETQYF.